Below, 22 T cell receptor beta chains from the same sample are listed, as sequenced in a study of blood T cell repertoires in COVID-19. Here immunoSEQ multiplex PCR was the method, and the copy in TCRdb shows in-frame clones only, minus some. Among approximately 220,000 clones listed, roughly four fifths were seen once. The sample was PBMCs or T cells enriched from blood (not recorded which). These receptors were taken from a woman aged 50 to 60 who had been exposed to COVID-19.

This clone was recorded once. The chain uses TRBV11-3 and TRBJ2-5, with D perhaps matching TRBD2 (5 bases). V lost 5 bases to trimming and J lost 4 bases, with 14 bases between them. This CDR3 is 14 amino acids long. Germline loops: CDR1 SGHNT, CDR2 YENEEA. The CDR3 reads CASSLLGRGETQYF. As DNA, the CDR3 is TGTGCCAGCAGCCTATTAGGACGGGGAGAGACCCAGTACTTC.

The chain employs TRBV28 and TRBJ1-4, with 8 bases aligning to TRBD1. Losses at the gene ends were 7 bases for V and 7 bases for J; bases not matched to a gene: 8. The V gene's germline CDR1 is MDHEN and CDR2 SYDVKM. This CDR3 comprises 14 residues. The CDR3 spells CASITGGLGEKLFF. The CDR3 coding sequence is TGTGCCAGCATCACAGGGGGTCTAGGTGAAAAACTGTTTTTT.

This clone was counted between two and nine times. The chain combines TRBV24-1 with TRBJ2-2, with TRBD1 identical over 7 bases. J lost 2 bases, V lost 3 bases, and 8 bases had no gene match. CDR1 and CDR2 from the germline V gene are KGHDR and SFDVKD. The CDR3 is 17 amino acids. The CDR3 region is CATSDTHRGTNTGELFF. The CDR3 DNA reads TGTGCCACCAGTGATACCCACAGGGGTACTAACACCGGGGAGCTGTTTTTT.

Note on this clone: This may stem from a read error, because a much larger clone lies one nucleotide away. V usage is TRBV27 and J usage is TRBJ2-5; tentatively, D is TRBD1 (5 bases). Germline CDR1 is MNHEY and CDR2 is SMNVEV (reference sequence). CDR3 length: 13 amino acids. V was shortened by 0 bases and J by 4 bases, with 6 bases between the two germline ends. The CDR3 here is CASSLSGVETQYF. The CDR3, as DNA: TGTGCCAGCAGTTTATCAGGGGTAGAGACCCAGTACTTC.

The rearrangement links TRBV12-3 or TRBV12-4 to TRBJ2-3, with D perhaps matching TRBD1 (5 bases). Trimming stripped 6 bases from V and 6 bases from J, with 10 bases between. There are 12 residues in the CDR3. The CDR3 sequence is CASSPGWDTQYF. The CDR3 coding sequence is TGTGCCAGCAGCCCAGGGTGGGATACGCAGTATTTT.

The chain's CDR3 is CASSLSGQERLNYGYTF. DNA for the CDR3: TGTGCCAGCAGTTTATCGGGGCAGGAACGATTGAACTATGGCTACACCTTC. This chain links TRBV27 with TRBJ1-2; TRBD1 might be the D (5 bases). V was shortened by 0 bases and J by 2 bases, with 16 bases between the two germline ends. CDR3 length equals 17 residues. Germline assignment: CDR1 MNHEY and CDR2 SMNVEV (reference sequence).

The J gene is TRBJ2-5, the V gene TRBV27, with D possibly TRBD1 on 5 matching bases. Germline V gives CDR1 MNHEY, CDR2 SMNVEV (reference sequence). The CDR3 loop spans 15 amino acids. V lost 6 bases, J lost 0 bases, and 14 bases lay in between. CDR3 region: CASRPEQAYQETQYF. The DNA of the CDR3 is TGTGCCAGCAGGCCGGAACAGGCTTACCAAGAGACCCAGTACTTC.

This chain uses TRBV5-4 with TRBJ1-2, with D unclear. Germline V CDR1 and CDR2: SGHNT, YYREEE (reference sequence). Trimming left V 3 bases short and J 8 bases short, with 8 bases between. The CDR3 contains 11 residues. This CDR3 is CASSWEGGYTF. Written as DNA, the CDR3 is TGTGCCAGCAGCTGGGAGGGCGGCTACACCTTC.

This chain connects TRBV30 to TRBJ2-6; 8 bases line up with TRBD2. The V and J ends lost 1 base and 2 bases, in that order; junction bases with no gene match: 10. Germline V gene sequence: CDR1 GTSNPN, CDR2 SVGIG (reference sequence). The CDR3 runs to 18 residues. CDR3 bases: TGTGCCTGGAGTGGGACGGGAGGGTTAAGGCCTGGGGCCAACGTCCTGACTTTC. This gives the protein CAWSGTGGLRPGANVLTF.

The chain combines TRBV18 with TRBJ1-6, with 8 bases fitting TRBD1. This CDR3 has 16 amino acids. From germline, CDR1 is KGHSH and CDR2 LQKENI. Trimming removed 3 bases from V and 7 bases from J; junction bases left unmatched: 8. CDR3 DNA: TGTGCCAGCTCACCCCTTCCGGACAGGGAGAATTCACCCCTCCACTTT. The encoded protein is CASSPLPDRENSPLHF. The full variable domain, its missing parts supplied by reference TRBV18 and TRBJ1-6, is NAGVMQNPRHLVRRRGQEARLRCSPMKGHSHVYWYRQLPEEGLKFMVYLQKENIIDESGMPKERFSAEFPKEGPSILRIQQVVRGDSAAYFCASSPLPDRENSPLHFGNGTRLTVT.

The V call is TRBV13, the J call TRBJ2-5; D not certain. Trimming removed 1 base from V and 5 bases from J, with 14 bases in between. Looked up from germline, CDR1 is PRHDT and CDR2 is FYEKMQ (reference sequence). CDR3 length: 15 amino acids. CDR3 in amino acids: CASSLDLSRVETQYF. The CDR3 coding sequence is TGTGCCAGCAGCTTAGATCTCTCTAGAGTGGAGACCCAGTACTTC. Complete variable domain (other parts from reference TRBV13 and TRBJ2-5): AAGVIQSPRHLIKEKRETATLKCYPIPRHDTVYWYQQGPGQDPQFLISFYEKMQSDKGSIPDRFSAQQFSDYHSELNMSSLELGDSALYFCASSLDLSRVETQYFGPGTRLLVL.

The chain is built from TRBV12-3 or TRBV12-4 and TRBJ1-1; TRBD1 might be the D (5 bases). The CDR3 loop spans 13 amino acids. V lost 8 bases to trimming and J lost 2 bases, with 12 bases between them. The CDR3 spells CASLSDTNTEAFF. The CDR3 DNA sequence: TGTGCCAGCCTCTCGGACACCAACACTGAAGCTTTCTTT.

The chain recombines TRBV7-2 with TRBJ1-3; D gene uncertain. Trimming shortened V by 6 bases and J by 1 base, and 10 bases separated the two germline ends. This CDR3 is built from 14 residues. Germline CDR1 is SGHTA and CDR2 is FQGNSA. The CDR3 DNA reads TGTGCCAGCAGTCCCGATGCGTCTGGAAACACCATATATTTT. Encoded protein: CASSPDASGNTIYF. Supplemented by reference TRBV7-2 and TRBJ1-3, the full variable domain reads GAGVSQSPSNKVTEKGKDVELRCDPISGHTALYWYRQSLGQGLEFLIYFQGNSAPDKSGLPSDRFSAERTGGSVSTLTIQRTQQEDSAVYLCASSPDASGNTIYFGEGSWLTVV.

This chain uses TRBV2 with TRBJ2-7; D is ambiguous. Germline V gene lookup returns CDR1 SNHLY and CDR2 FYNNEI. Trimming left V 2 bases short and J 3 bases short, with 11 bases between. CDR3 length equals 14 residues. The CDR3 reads CASSELENNYEQYF. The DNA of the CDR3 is TGTGCCAGCAGTGAACTGGAGAACAACTACGAGCAGTACTTC.

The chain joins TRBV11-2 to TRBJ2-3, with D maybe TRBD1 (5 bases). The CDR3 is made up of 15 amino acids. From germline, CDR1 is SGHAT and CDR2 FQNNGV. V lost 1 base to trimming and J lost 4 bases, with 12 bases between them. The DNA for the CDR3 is TGTGCCAGCAGCTTAGGGCCAGGGAACGCAGATACGCAGTATTTT. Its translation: CASSLGPGNADTQYF.

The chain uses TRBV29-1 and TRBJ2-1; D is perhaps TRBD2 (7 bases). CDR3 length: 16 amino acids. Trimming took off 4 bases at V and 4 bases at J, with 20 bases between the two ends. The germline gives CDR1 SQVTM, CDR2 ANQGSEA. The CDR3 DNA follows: TGCAGCGTTGCCCCGAGAGGGGGGGATGGTTACAATGAGCAGTTCTTC. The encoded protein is CSVAPRGGDGYNEQFF.

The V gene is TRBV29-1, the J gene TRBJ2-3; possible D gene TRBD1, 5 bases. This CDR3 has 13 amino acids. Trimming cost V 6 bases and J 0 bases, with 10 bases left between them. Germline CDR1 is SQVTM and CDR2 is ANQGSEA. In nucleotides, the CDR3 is TGCAGCGTAGCAACAGGTAGCACAGATACGCAGTATTTT. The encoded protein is CSVATGSTDTQYF.

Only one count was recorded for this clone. In nucleotides, the CDR3 is TGTGCCAGCAGTCCTACCCGCAGGGGTAGAGAGGGCTACACCTTC. Protein product: CASSPTRRGREGYTF. The chain links TRBV27 to TRBJ1-2; weak D call: TRBD1 (6 bases). Germline V lookup: CDR1 MNHEY, CDR2 SMNVEV (reference sequence). V dropped 5 bases and J dropped 8 bases, with 21 bases sitting between them. The CDR3 covers 15 residues.

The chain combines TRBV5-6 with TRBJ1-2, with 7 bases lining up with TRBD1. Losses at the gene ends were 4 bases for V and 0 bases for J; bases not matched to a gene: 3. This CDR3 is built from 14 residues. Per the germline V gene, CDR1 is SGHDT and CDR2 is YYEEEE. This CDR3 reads CASSRQGSNYGYTF. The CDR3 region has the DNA TGTGCCAGCAGCCGACAGGGCTCTAACTATGGCTACACCTTC.

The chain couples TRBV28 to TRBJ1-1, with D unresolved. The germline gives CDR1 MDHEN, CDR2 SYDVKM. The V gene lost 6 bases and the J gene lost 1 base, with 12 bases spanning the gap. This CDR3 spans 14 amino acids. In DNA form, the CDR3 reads TGTGCCAGCAGGACCCCGGGTGCGAACACTGAAGCTTTCTTT. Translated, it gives CASRTPGANTEAFF.

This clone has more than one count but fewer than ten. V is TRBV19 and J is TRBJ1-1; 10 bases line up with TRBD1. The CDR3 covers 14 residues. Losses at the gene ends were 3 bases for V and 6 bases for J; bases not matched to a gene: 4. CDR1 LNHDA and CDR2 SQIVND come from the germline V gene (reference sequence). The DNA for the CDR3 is TGTGCCAGTAGTATCGGTGGACAGGGGGCTGAAGCTTTCTTT. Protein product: CASSIGGQGAEAFF.

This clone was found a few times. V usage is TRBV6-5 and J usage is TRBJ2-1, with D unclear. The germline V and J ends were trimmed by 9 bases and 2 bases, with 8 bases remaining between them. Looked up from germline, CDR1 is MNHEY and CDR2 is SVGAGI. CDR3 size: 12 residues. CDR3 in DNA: TGTGCCAGTTCAGGTCCCTACAATGAGCAGTTCTTC. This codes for CASSGPYNEQFF.